This T cell receptor beta chain was identified during a study of T-cell memory formation after mild COVID-19. On this clonotype itself: Its antigen is unidentified.

This CDR3 region has 13 residues. The germline V gene has CDR1 SQVTM and CDR2 ANQGSEA. V was pared by 4 bases and J by 4 bases, with 6 bases of the junction left unmatched. General study results and limits: Mainly CM and EM harbored the contracting CD4+ clones; mainly EMRA harbored the CD8+ ones. Pre-infection memory held some responding clones, suggesting pre-existing cross-reactive T cells responded. Contracting clones, day 15 to 85, had balanced CD4/CD8, and later expanders favored CD4+.

5'RACE primed at constant segments yielded TCR alpha and TCR beta cDNA libraries bearing sample barcodes and UMIs. TCRdb analysed the 5' RACE reads with MiXCR anew, one entry per CDR3 protein. The sample includes roughly 260,000 distinct CDR3 sequences, around 15% seen only once; the top ten take approximately 3.5%. The chain carries TRBV29-1 and TRBJ1-1; 7 bases agree with TRBD1. Sequenced input: PBMCs or a T cell subset sorted from them (not recorded which). The source of this sequence is a man in his late teens or twenties who had mild COVID-19 (a few samples of this study predate the infection). Cell type and time point are not known. For the CDR3, the DNA is TGCAGCGTTGGACAGGGAGTGGTCACTGAAGCTTTCTTT. The encoded protein is CSVGQGVVTEAFF.